This T cell receptor beta chain was retrieved from a study of shared clonotypes between healthy human individuals. Study results and caveats: Naive CD4 clonotype sharing across four donors was approximately 5%.

To note about this clone: Antigen specificity is unknown.

Generated by immunoSEQ multiplex PCR, the TCRdb table keeps only in-frame clones and is missing some. Of around 1 million clones listed, about three quarters are singletons. Healthy and HIV-negative, the adult donors had no recent acute infections or vaccinations. CD4+ cells were split into CD45RA+ naive and CD45RA-negative memory subsets. Germline V CDR1 and CDR2: SNHLY, FYNNEI. With 6 bases removed from V and 3 bases from J, the gap between germline ends came to 11 bases. The CDR3 has 13 residues. The sample taken for sequencing was memory CD4+ T cells sorted from blood. Specified subset: CD45RA-negative fraction. The TCR comes from a man between 18 and 29 years old in good health. V usage is TRBV2 and J usage is TRBJ1-1; possible D gene TRBD1, 5 bases. The CDR3 nucleotides are TGTGCCAGCAGCAGGGATGAGTACACTGAAGCTTTCTTT. Protein product: CASSRDEYTEAFF.